Below are 2 T cell receptor beta chains sequenced from a single sample in a study of beta chain features in type 1 diabetes. The sequenced template was cDNA made from the entire isolated RNA. Libraries were prepared by immunoSEQ multiplex PCR; TCRdb keeps only in-frame clonotypes and omits some of them. The repertoire holds roughly 140,000 clones, around a tenth seen once, with under 0.55% in the top ten. No antigen is known for these receptors. Whole-study results and caveats: Type 1 diabetes patients had moderately but significantly shorter TCRB CDR3s in all four CD4+ subsets.

Sequenced input: central memory CD4+ T cells from blood. These TCRs come from a man aged 25 to 40 with type 1 diabetes.

The gene calls are TRBV11-1 and TRBJ1-1; no clear D. The CDR3 totals 15 residues. Trimming took 0 bases from V and 5 from J, leaving 13 bases between them. Looked up from germline, CDR1 is SGHAT and CDR2 is FQDESV (reference sequence). CDR3: CASSLATAGRTEAFF. The CDR3 nucleotides are TGTGCCAGCAGCTTAGCCACGGCCGGGAGGACTGAAGCTTTCTTT.

In this sample, this clone turned up a few times. The chain links TRBV30 to TRBJ1-4; tentatively, D is TRBD1 (6 bases). V was trimmed by 4 bases and J by 8 bases, leaving 20 bases between them. Germline CDR1 reads GTSNPN; CDR2 reads SVGIG (reference sequence). This CDR3 comprises 15 residues. The CDR3 here is CAWTHAGGGREKLFF. The CDR3 nucleotides are TGTGCCTGGACCCATGCGGGGGGCGGACGAGAAAAACTGTTTTTT.